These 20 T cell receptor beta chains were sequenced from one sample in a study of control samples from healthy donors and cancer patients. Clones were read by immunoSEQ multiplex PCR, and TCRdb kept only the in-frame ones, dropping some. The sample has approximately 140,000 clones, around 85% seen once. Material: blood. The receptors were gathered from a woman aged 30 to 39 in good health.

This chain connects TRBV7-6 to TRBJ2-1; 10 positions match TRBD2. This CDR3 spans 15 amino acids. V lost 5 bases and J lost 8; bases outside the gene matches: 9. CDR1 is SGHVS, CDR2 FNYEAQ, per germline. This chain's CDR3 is CASSPTGTSVDEQFF. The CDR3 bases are TGTGCCAGCAGCCCGACCGGGACTAGCGTAGATGAGCAGTTCTTC. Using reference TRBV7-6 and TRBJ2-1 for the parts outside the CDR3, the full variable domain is GAGVSQSPRYKVTKRGQDVALRCDPISGHVSLYWYRQALGQGPEFLTYFNYEAQQDKSGLPNDRFSAERPEGSISTLTIQRTEQRDSAMYRCASSPTGTSVDEQFFGPGTRLTVL.

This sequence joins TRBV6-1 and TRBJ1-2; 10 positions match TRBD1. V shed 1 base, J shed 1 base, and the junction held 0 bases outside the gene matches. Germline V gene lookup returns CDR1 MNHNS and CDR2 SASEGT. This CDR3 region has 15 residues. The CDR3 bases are TGTGCCAGCAGTGAAGGGACAGGGGGTAACTATGGCTACACCTTC. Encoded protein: CASSEGTGGNYGYTF.

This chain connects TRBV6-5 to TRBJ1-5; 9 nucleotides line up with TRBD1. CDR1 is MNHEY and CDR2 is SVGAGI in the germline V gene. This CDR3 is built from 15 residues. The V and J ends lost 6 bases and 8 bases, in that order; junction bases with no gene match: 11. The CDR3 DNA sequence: TGTGCCAGCAGCCCAGACAGGGGGATCTTAGAGCCCCAGCATTTT. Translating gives CASSPDRGILEPQHF.

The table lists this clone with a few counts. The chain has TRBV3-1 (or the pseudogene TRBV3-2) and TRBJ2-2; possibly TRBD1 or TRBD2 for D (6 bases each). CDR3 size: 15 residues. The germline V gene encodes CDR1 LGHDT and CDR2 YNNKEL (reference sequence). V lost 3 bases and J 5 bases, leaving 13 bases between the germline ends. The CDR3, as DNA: TGTGCCAGCAGCCAGCCGGGGGCCGTGACCGGGGAGCTGTTTTTT. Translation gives CASSQPGAVTGELFF.

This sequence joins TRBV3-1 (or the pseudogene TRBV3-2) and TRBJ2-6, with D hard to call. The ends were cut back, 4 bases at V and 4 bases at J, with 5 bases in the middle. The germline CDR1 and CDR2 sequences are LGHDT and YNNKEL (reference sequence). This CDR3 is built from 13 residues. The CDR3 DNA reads TGTGCCAGCAGCCCTTCGGGGGCCAACGTCCTGACTTTC. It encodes CASSPSGANVLTF.

In DNA, the CDR3 is TGTGCCAGCAGCGGGGAGGGCAGACGCGCGGACACTAGCACAGATACGCAGTATTTT. This encodes CASSGEGRRADTSTDTQYF. The chain is built from TRBV9 and TRBJ2-3; 7 nucleotides match TRBD2. The CDR3 has 19 amino acids. V lost 3 bases, J lost 0 bases, and 16 bases stayed unmatched. Germline CDR1 is SGDLS and CDR2 is YYNGEE.

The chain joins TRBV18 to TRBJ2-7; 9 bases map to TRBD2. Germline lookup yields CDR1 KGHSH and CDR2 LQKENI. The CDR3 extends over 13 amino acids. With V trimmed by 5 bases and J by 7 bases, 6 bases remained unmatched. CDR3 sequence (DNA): TGTGCCAGCTCATCGTCTAGCGGGGTAGAGCAGTACTTC. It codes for CASSSSSGVEQYF.

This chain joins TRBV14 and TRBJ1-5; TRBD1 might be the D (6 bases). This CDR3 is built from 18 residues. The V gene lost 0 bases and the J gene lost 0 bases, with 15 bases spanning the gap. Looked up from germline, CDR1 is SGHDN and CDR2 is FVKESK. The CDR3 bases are TGTGCCAGCAGCCAAGAGGTAGGGGGGAAAGATAGCAATCAGCCCCAGCATTTT. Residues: CASSQEVGGKDSNQPQHF.

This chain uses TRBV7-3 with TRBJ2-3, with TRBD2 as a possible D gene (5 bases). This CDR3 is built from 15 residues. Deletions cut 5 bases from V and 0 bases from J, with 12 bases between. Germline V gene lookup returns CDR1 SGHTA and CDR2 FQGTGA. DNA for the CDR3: TGTGCCAGCAGCCCCCGTGGACTCAGCACAGATACGCAGTATTTT. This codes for CASSPRGLSTDTQYF.

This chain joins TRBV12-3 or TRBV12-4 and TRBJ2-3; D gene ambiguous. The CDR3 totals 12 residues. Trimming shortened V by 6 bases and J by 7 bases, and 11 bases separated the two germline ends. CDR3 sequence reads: CASSDESNTQYF. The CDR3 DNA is TGTGCCAGCAGCGATGAGTCGAATACGCAGTATTTT.

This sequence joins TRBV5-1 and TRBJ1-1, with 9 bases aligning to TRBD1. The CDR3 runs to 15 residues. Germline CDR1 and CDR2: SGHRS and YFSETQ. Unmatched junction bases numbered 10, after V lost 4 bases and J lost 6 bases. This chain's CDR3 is CASSLSGTGTAEAFF. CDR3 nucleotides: TGCGCCAGCAGCCTTTCCGGGACAGGGACCGCTGAAGCTTTCTTT.

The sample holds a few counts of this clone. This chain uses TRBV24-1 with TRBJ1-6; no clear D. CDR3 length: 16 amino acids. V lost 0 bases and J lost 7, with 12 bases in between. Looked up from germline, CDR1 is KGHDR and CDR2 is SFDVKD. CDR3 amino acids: CATSDLQAGTNSPLHF. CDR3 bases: TGTGCCACCAGTGATTTGCAGGCGGGTACAAATTCACCCCTCCACTTT.

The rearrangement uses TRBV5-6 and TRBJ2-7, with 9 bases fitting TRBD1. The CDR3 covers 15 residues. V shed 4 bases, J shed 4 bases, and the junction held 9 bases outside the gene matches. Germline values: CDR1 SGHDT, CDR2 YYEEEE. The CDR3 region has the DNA TGTGCCAGCAGCGACACCGGGACAGGGCCATACGAGCAGTACTTC. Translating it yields CASSDTGTGPYEQYF.

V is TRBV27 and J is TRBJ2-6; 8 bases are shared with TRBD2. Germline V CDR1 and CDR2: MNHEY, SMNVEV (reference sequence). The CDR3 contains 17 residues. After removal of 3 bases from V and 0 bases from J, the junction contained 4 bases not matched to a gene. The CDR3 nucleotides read TGTGCCAGCAGTTTGGCGGGAGGAAGCTCTGGGGCCAACGTCCTGACTTTC. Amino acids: CASSLAGGSSGANVLTF.

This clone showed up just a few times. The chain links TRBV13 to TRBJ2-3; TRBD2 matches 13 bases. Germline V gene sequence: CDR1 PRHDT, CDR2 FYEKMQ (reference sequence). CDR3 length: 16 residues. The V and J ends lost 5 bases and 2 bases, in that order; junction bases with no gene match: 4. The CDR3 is CASSQLAGGITDTQYF. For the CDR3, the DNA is TGTGCCAGCAGCCAACTAGCGGGAGGGATCACAGATACGCAGTATTTT.

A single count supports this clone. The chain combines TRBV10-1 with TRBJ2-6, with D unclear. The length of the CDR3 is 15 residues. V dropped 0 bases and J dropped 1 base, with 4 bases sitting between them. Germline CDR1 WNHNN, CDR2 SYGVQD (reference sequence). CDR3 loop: CASSESRSGANVLTF. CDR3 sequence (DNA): TGCGCCAGCAGTGAGTCACGGTCTGGGGCCAACGTCCTGACTTTC.

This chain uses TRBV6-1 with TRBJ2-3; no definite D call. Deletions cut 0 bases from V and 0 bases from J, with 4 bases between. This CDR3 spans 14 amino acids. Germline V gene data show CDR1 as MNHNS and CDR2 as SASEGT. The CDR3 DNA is TGTGCCAGCAGTGAAGCTTATAGCACAGATACGCAGTATTTT. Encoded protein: CASSEAYSTDTQYF.

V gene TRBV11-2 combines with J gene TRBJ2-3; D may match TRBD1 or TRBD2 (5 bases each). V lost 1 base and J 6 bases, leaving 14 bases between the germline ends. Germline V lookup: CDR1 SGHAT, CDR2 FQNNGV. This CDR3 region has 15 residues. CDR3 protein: CASSLGGRGTDTQYF. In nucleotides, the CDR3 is TGTGCCAGCAGCTTAGGGGGCCGGGGAACGGATACGCAGTATTTT.

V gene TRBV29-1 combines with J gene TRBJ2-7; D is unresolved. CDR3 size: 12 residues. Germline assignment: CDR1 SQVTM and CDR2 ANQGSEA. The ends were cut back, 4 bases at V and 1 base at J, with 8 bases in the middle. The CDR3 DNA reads TGCAGCGTTGCTCCGAGTTCCTACGAGCAGTACTTC. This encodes CSVAPSSYEQYF.

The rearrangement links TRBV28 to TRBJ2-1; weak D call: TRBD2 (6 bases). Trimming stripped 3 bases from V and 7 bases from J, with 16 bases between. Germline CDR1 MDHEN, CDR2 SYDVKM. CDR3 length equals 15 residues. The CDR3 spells CASSLAGRVINEQFF. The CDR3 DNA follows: TGTGCCAGCAGTTTGGCGGGGAGAGTTATTAATGAGCAGTTCTTC.